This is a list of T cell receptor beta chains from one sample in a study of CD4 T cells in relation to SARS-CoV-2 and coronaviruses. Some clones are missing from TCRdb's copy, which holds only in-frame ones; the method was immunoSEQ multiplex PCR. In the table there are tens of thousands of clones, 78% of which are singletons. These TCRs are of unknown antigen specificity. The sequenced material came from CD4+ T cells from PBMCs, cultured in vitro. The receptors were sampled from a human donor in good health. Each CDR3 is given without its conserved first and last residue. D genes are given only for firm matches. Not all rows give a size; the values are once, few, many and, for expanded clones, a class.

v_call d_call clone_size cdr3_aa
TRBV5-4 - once AIGVDSPLH
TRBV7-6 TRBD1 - ASSPGGQGTDTQY
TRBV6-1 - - ASSESYRSRDISGANVLT
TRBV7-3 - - ASSSSSTDTQY
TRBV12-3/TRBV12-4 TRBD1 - ASKANRQGGAF
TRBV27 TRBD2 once ASISQRDYNEQF
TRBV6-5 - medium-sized ASRPAGGGNYGYT
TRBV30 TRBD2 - AWTSGGETQY
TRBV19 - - ASSEQGGAVYSNQPQH
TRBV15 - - ATRTSGVYPYEQY
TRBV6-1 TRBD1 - ASSGSGQNSNQPQH
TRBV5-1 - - ASSSTGTPTDTQY
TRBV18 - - ASSPQQTHSYEQY
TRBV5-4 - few ASSSVQVATNEKLF
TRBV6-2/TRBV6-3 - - ASSFPKSATKYNEQF
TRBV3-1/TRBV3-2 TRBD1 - ASSPRYYRGRETQY
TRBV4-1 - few ASSQQPGTFAEAF
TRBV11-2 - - ASSLGRGWSSYNEQF